Reported below is one T cell receptor beta chain. The V and J ends lost 6 bases and 4 bases respectively, with 8 bases between them. Germline assignment: CDR1 SGHTA and CDR2 FQGTGA. The CDR3 has 12 residues. Per the original methods: By means of reference gene primer amplification, nucleated cell counts were estimated. TCRdb's copy holds only in-frame clones and misses some; the assay was immunoSEQ multiplex PCR. V, J and clone size derive from that table, while D and trimming were established from the DNA sequence. Of 80,000 or so clones detected, approximately 82% appear once; the ten largest clones hold about 35%. The data belong to a study of blood T cell repertoires in COVID-19. The wider study: COVID-19 samples, acute and convalescent, were from the United States, Italy and Spain. The cDNA or gDNA used as material had been derived from T cells, B-cell-depleted T cells, or PBMCs.

The chain is built from TRBV7-3 and TRBJ2-3; possible D gene TRBD1, 6 bases. The specimen sequenced was peripheral blood. This receptor was identified in a woman in her seventies with acute or convalescent COVID-19. The CDR3 region is CASSEGADTQYF. Written as DNA, the CDR3 is TGTGCCAGCAGTGAGGGGGCAGATACGCAGTATTTT.